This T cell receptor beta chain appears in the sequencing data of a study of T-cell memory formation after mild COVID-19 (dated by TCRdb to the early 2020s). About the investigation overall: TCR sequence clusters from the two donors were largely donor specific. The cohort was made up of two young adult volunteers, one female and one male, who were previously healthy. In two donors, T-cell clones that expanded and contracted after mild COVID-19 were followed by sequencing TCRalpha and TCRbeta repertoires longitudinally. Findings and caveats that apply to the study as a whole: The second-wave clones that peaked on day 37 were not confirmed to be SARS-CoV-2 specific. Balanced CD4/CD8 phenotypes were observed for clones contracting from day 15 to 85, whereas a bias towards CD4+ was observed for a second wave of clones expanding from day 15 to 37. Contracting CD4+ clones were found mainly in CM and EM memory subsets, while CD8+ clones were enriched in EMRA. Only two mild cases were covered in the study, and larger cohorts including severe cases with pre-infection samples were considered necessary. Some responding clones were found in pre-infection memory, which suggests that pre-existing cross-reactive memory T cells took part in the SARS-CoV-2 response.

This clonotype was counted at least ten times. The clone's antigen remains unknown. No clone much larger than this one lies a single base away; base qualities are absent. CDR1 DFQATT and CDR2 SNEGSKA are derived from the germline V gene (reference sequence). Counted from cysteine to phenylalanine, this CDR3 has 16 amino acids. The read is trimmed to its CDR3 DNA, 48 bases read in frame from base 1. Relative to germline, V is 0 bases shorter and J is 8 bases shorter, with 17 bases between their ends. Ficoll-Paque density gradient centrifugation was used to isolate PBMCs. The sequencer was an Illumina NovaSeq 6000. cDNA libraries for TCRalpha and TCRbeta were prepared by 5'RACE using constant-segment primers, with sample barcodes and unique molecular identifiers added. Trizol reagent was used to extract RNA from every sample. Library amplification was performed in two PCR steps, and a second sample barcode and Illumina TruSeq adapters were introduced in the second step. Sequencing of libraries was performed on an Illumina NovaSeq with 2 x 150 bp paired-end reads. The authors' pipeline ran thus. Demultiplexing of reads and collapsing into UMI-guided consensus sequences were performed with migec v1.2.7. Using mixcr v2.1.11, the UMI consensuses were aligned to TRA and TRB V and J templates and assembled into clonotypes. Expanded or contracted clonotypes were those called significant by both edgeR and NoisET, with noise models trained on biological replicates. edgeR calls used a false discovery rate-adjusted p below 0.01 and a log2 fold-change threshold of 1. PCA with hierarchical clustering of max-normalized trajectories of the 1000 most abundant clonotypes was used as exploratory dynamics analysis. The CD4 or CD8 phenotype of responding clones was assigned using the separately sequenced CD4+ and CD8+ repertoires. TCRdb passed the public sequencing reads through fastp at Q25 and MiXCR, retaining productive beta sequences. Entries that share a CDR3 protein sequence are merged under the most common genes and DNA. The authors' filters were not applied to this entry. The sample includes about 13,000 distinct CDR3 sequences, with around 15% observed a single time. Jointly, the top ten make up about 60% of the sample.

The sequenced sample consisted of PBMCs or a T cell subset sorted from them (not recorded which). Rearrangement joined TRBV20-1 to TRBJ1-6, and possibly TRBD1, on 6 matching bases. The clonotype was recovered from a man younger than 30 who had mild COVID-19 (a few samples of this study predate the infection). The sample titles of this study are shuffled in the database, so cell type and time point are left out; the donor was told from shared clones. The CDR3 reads CSARDRHSEGDSPLHF. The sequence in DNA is TGCAGTGCTAGAGATCGGCACAGTGAGGGGGATTCACCCCTCCACTTT.